This T cell receptor beta chain was profiled in a study of shared clonotypes between healthy human individuals. General study points: Clonotypes that were shared across a handful of donors made up roughly 5% of naive CD4 clonotypes. Since donors were few, the genetic and exposure-history diversity represented was limited. Memory subsets generally showed lower estimated richness than naive subsets.

Data came from immunoSEQ multiplex PCR; TCRdb stores just in-frame clones and leaves some out. The data contain roughly 1 million clones, 75% to 85% of them singletons. On this clone: The antigen remains unidentified.

This CDR3 is built from 12 residues. Trimming pared 4 bases from V and 7 bases from J, leaving 12 bases between. Germline V lookup: CDR1 SGDLS, CDR2 YYNGEE. Adult donors, all healthy and HIV-negative, had no recent acute infections or vaccinations. The receptor was derived from a man between 18 and 35 years old in good health. Some clones in this sample may be carry-over from other donors' samples. The gene calls are TRBV9 and TRBJ2-7; D may be TRBD2 (6 bases). Input material: memory CD4+ T cells from PBMCs. The subset: CD45RA-negative fraction. CDR3 amino acids: CASSSSGEEQYF. The CDR3 DNA reads as TGTGCCAGCAGCTCCTCGGGGGAAGAGCAGTACTTC.